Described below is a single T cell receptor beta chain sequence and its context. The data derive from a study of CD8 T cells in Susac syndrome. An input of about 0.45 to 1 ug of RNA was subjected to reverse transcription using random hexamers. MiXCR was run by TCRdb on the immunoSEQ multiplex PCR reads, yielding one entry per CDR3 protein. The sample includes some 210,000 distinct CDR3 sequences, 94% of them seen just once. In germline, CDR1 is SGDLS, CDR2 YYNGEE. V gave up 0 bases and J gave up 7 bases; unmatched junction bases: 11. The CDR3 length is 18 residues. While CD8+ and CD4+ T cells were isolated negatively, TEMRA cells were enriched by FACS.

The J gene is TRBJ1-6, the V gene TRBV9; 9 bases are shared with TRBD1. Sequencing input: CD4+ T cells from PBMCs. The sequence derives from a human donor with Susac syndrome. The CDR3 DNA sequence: TGTGCCAGCAGCGTAGCGGAAGACAGGGGGGCCCTGAATTCACCCCTCCACTTT. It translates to CASSVAEDRGALNSPLHF.